This T cell receptor beta chain is drawn from a study of T cells in Graves' hyperthyroidism and ophthalmopathy. Amplification yielded TCR beta CDR3 regions, with RNA transcripts as the source. First-round RT-PCR with HTBI primers amplified the TCR CDR3 region. TCRdb called the multiplex PCR reads again in MiXCR, with one record for every CDR3 protein. The sample yields 800,000 or so distinct CDR3 sequences, over 35% seen once. The CDR3 has 15 amino acids. Between the trimmed V and J ends, which lost 6 bases and 6 bases, there was a span of 20 bases. CDR1 SGHTA and CDR2 FQGNSA come from the germline V gene. About this clonotype: No antigen is known for it.

Each diagnosis drew on symptoms, thyroxine, TRAb, thyroid ultrasound and orbital computed tomography findings. Study outcomes and limitations: Clonotypes that were expanded in thyroid above 0.001 mostly appeared in blood too.

This TCR derives from a man between 18 and 29 years old with Graves' hyperthyroidism. This chain connects TRBV7-2 to TRBJ1-1, with D possibly TRBD1 on 5 matching bases. The specimen was blood. The CDR3 reads CASSSNRLGAAEAFF. DNA for the CDR3: TGTGCCAGCAGTTCAAACCGGTTAGGGGCCGCTGAAGCTTTCTTT. The full variable domain, its missing parts supplied by reference TRBV7-2 and TRBJ1-1, is GAGVSQSPSNKVTEKGKDVELRCDPISGHTALYWYRQSLGQGLEFLIYFQGNSAPDKSGLPSDRFSAERTGGSVSTLTIQRTQQEDSAVYLCASSSNRLGAAEAFFGQGTRLTVV.